The 25 T cell receptor beta chains below all came from one sample that was sequenced in a study of cytomegalovirus exposure and HLA in healthy donors. Researchers ran the PCR with 60 Vbeta and 13 Jbeta primers. Some clones are missing from TCRdb's copy, which holds only in-frame ones; the method was immunoSEQ multiplex PCR. The table records some 170,000 clones, less than 80% of them present only once. The sample was PBMCs. These receptors came from a man aged 35 to 55 in good health and CMV-seronegative.

The chain couples TRBV11-2 to TRBJ1-1, with 7 positions matching TRBD1. The CDR3 sequence is 15 residues long. Germline CDR1 is SGHAT and CDR2 is FQNNGV. Trimming removed 4 bases from V and 3 bases from J; junction bases left unmatched: 8. The CDR3 reads CASSSDRVKDTEAFF. Here the CDR3 DNA reads TGTGCCAGCAGCTCCGACAGGGTAAAGGACACTGAAGCTTTCTTT.

The chain uses TRBV21-1 and TRBJ1-5; TRBD1 reflects the table's D call only, with no check against the DNA. TRBV21-1 is classified as a pseudogene. This CDR3 contains 15 residues. The DNA of the CDR3 is TGTGCCAGCAGCACCCCAGACAGGGAGATTCAGCCCCAGCATTTT. Translation: CASSTPDREIQPQHF.

The V gene is TRBV7-9, the J gene TRBJ2-7, with 7 bases that match TRBD2. After removal of 5 bases from V and 2 bases from J, the junction contained 9 bases not matched to a gene. CDR1 SEHNR and CDR2 FQNEAQ come from the germline V gene (reference sequence). The CDR3 is made up of 15 amino acids. CDR3 nucleotide sequence: TGTGCCAGCAGCGCCGGGGGGAAGTTCCCCTACGAGCAGTACTTC. Its protein product is CASSAGGKFPYEQYF.

A word on this clone: Other DNA sequences in the sample encode the same CDR3. The V and J genes are TRBV6-5 and TRBJ1-2; 10 nucleotides line up with TRBD1. CDR1 is MNHEY, CDR2 SVGAGI, per germline. After removal of 6 bases from V and 2 bases from J, the junction contained 3 bases not matched to a gene. This CDR3 spans 14 amino acids. The CDR3 coding sequence is TGTGCCAGCAGAAGGACAGGGGGGAACTATGGCTACACCTTC. Translation gives CASRRTGGNYGYTF.

This chain connects TRBV7-2 to TRBJ1-5; D is perhaps TRBD1 (5 bases). The germline V gene has CDR1 SGHTA and CDR2 FQGNSA. CDR3 length: 14 residues. The V end lost 0 bases, the J end lost 6 bases, and 9 bases lay between the germline ends. The CDR3 DNA follows: TGTGCCAGCAGCTTAGCGGAGGGGAGTCAGCCCCAGCATTTT. Residues: CASSLAEGSQPQHF. The whole variable domain, remainder taken from reference TRBV7-2 and TRBJ1-5, is GAGVSQSPSNKVTEKGKDVELRCDPISGHTALYWYRQSLGQGLEFLIYFQGNSAPDKSGLPSDRFSAERTGGSVSTLTIQRTQQEDSAVYLCASSLAEGSQPQHFGDGTRLSIL.

This sequence joins TRBV4-2 and TRBJ2-3; possibly TRBD2 for D (6 bases). From germline, CDR1 is LGHNA and CDR2 YNFKEQ. The CDR3 consists of 14 residues. Trimming left V 0 bases short and J 3 bases short, with 7 bases between. CDR3: CASSQEEGTDTQYF. The CDR3 region has the DNA TGTGCCAGCAGCCAAGAGGAGGGGACAGATACGCAGTATTTT.

The sample holds a few counts of this clone. The chain employs TRBV7-2 and TRBJ1-1; 8 bases match TRBD1. The CDR3 consists of 11 residues. The germline V gene has CDR1 SGHTA and CDR2 FQGNSA. V dropped 4 bases and J dropped 10; count of bases not matched to a gene: 2. The CDR3 DNA is TGTGCCAGCAGCTACAGGGGGTCAGCTTTCTTT. Protein: CASSYRGSAFF. Variable domain in full (rest from reference TRBV7-2 and TRBJ1-1): GAGVSQSPSNKVTEKGKDVELRCDPISGHTALYWYRQSLGQGLEFLIYFQGNSAPDKSGLPSDRFSAERTGGSVSTLTIQRTQQEDSAVYLCASSYRGSAFFGQGTRLTVV.

V gene TRBV19 combines with J gene TRBJ2-7; maybe TRBD1 (5 bases). This CDR3 region has 12 residues. Trimming shortened V by 6 bases and J by 3 bases, and 9 bases separated the two germline ends. Germline CDR1 reads LNHDA; CDR2 reads SQIVND (reference sequence). CDR3 in amino acids: CASRGLGYEQYF. CDR3 in DNA: TGTGCCAGTAGGGGGCTAGGCTACGAGCAGTACTTC.

This chain joins TRBV4-1 and TRBJ2-7; 7 nucleotides line up with TRBD2. Germline V gene data show CDR1 as MGHRA and CDR2 as YSYEKL. V was pared by 1 base and J by 6 bases, with 3 bases of the junction left unmatched. The CDR3 length is 13 residues. The CDR3 coding sequence is TGCGCCAGCAGCCAAGTGAGCGGGGCCGAGCAGTACTTC. It specifies CASSQVSGAEQYF.

The chain combines TRBV4-1 with TRBJ2-7, with 7 bases matching TRBD1. With 3 bases clipped from V and 2 bases from J, the junction kept 10 bases outside the gene matches. There are 16 residues in the CDR3. Germline CDR1 and CDR2: MGHRA and YSYEKL. The CDR3 sequence: CASSQDPTGQTYEQYF. CDR3 nucleotides: TGCGCCAGCAGCCAGGACCCGACAGGGCAAACCTACGAGCAGTACTTC.

The chain employs TRBV7-2 and TRBJ1-1; a weak D match, TRBD1 (5 bases). Trimming left V 2 bases short and J 5 bases short, with 9 bases between. Germline-derived CDR1 and CDR2 are SGHTA and FQGNSA. This CDR3 has 13 residues. The CDR3 loop reads CASSLNGGTEAFF. CDR3 coding DNA: TGTGCCAGCAGCTTAAATGGGGGGACTGAAGCTTTCTTT.

This chain uses TRBV7-3 with TRBJ2-5; D is perhaps TRBD2 (5 bases). CDR3 length: 13 residues. Trimming stripped 3 bases from V and 5 bases from J, with 10 bases between. Germline loops: CDR1 SGHTA, CDR2 FQGTGA. The CDR3 sequence: CASSLTWRETQYF. The CDR3 DNA follows: TGTGCCAGCAGCTTGACCTGGAGGGAGACCCAGTACTTC. The full variable domain, its missing parts supplied by reference TRBV7-3 and TRBJ2-5, is GAGVSQTPSNKVTEKGKYVELRCDPISGHTALYWYRQSLGQGPEFLIYFQGTGAADDSGLPNDRFFAVRPEGSVSTLKIQRTERGDSAVYLCASSLTWRETQYFGPGTRLLVL.

The V call is TRBV10-3, the J call TRBJ1-2, with D uncertain. Trimming pared 3 bases from V and 1 base from J, leaving 6 bases between. The CDR3 totals 13 residues. The V gene's germline CDR1 is ENHRY and CDR2 SYGVKD. CDR3 loop: CAISDPLNYGYTF. The CDR3 bases are TGTGCCATCAGTGACCCACTTAACTATGGCTACACCTTC.

This chain uses TRBV25-1 with TRBJ1-2, with TRBD1 matching 9 bases. CDR3 length: 13 residues. Germline CDR1 reads MGHDK; CDR2 reads SYGVNS. V was clipped by 6 bases and J by 3 bases; unmatched bases: 2. CDR3 DNA sequence: TGTGCCAGCAGACAGGGGGCTGACTATGGCTACACCTTC. This encodes CASRQGADYGYTF.

The rearrangement joins TRBV28 to TRBJ1-6, with D possibly matching TRBD1 (5 bases). V was pared by 6 bases and J by 7 bases, with 10 bases between. CDR3 size: 13 residues. CDR1 is MDHEN, CDR2 SYDVKM, per germline. The CDR3 nucleotides read TGTGCCAGCAGGGGAGGGGAGAATTCACCCCTCCACTTT. It encodes CASRGGENSPLHF.

The CDR3 loop reads CASSVSSGTAAGYF. CDR3 nucleotide sequence: TGTGCCAGCAGCGTATCGAGCGGGACCGCCGCGGGGTACTTC. This chain joins TRBV5-5 and TRBJ2-7; 7 bases map to TRBD2. Trimming removed 4 bases from V and 12 bases from J; junction bases left unmatched: 16. The germline V gene has CDR1 SGHKS and CDR2 YYEKEE (reference sequence). This CDR3 region has 14 residues.

Note on this clone: The junction departs from the called germline gene at one end, perhaps through a read error. The chain employs TRBV9 and TRBJ2-3; 8 bases line up with TRBD2. Germline V gene data show CDR1 as SGDLS and CDR2 as YYNGEE. This CDR3 has 15 amino acids. CDR3 residues: CASSASGTRTDAQYF. The DNA for the CDR3 is TGTGCCAGCAGCGCCTCCGGGACTAGAACAGATGCGCAGTATTTT.

The CDR3 coding sequence is TGTGCCAGCAGGATCCGGGACACGTATCAGCCCCAGCATTTT. As protein: CASRIRDTYQPQHF. V usage is TRBV28 and J usage is TRBJ1-5; TRBD1 might be the D (6 bases). Trimming removed 6 bases from V and 5 bases from J, with 14 bases in between. This CDR3 comprises 14 residues. CDR1 MDHEN and CDR2 SYDVKM come from the germline V gene.

CDR3 amino acids: CASSFGPNTQYF. In DNA, the CDR3 is TGTGCCAGCAGTTTTGGGCCAAATACGCAGTATTTT. This rearrangement joins TRBV27 to TRBJ2-3; no clear D. Deletions cut 3 bases from V and 7 bases from J, with 8 bases between. CDR1 is MNHEY and CDR2 is SMNVEV in the germline V gene (reference sequence). The CDR3 has 12 residues.

The gene calls are TRBV6-4 and TRBJ2-4; 7 nucleotides line up with TRBD2. Germline V gives CDR1 MRHNA, CDR2 SNTAGT. The V and J ends lost 0 bases and 0 bases, in that order; junction bases with no gene match: 5. The CDR3 contains 17 residues. The CDR3 sequence is CASSDSGGPLAKNIQYF. The CDR3 DNA sequence: TGTGCCAGCAGTGACTCGGGAGGGCCCCTAGCCAAAAACATTCAGTACTTC.

The chain carries TRBV2 and TRBJ2-3; 10 nucleotides agree with TRBD2. The CDR3 extends over 16 amino acids. CDR1 is SNHLY and CDR2 is FYNNEI in the germline V gene. With V trimmed by 4 bases and J by 4 bases, 8 bases remained unmatched. This CDR3 reads CASSGAIGTSADTQYF. The DNA of the CDR3 is TGTGCCAGCAGTGGAGCCATCGGGACTAGCGCAGATACGCAGTATTTT.

The V and J genes are TRBV6-5 and TRBJ1-5; D uncertain. This CDR3 has 14 residues. Trimming stripped 5 bases from V and 3 bases from J, with 11 bases between. Per the germline V gene, CDR1 is MNHEY and CDR2 is SVGAGI. The DNA of the CDR3 is TGTGCCAGCAGTCCGGGGTTCGTCAATCAGCCCCAGCATTTT. Translated: CASSPGFVNQPQHF.

The genes are TRBV2 and TRBJ1-2, with a weak D call TRBD1 (6 bases). Germline V CDR1 and CDR2: SNHLY, FYNNEI. The CDR3 length is 12 residues. Deletions cut 7 bases from V and 8 bases from J, with 14 bases between. CDR3: CASTTGPAGYTF. CDR3 coding DNA: TGTGCCAGCACTACAGGGCCTGCAGGCTACACCTTC.

As regards this clone: The junction departs from germline at one end; a sequencing error may be responsible. The V and J genes are TRBV7-9 and TRBJ2-2, with D possibly being TRBD2 (5 bases). CDR3 length: 15 amino acids. Germline CDR1 reads SEHNR; CDR2 reads FQNEAQ (reference sequence). CDR3 DNA sequence: TGTGCCATAAAACCAACCCTTTCGAACACCGGGAAGCTGTTTTTT. It translates to CAIKPTLSNTGKLFF.

The chain links TRBV10-2 to TRBJ2-7; 8 nucleotides agree with TRBD2. Germline CDR1 is WSHSY and CDR2 is SAAADI. The length of the CDR3 is 15 residues. V gave up 5 bases and J gave up 3 bases; unmatched junction bases: 9. CDR3 bases: TGCGCCAGCAGTTTATTCGCGGGGGGAAACTACGAGCAGTACTTC. The encoded protein is CASSLFAGGNYEQYF.